This entry lists 21 T cell receptor beta chains sequenced from one sample in a study of blood T cell repertoires in COVID-19. The method was immunoSEQ multiplex PCR; TCRdb's version includes in-frame clones alone and lacks a portion of them. The table lists around 200,000 clones, 84% of them singletons. Material: peripheral blood. Receptors were obtained from a human donor with acute or convalescent COVID-19. The donor label of this sample is uncertain.

The rearrangement links TRBV5-1 to TRBJ2-1; 10 bases line up with TRBD1. This CDR3 spans 16 amino acids. The ends lost 4 bases at V and 6 bases at J; junction bases unmatched: 10. Germline V gives CDR1 SGHRS, CDR2 YFSETQ. CDR3 region: CASSREKDRGFNEQFF. The CDR3 bases are TGCGCCAGCAGCCGAGAGAAGGACAGGGGGTTCAATGAGCAGTTCTTC.

The rearrangement joins TRBV19 to TRBJ2-1, with 8 positions matching TRBD1. The CDR3 extends over 16 amino acids. Germline loops: CDR1 LNHDA, CDR2 SQIVND (reference sequence). J was trimmed by 7 bases and V by 5 bases; bases with no gene match: 13. CDR3 amino acids: CASSPHSGGVGNEQFF. CDR3 coding DNA: TGTGCCAGTAGTCCCCACTCAGGGGGCGTCGGGAATGAGCAGTTCTTC.

The J gene is TRBJ2-2, the V gene TRBV19; 7 bases match TRBD2. The ends lost 5 bases at V and 0 bases at J; junction bases unmatched: 6. Germline V lookup: CDR1 LNHDA, CDR2 SQIVND (reference sequence). The CDR3 runs 16 residues. Here the CDR3 reads CASSPHGGTNTGELFF. CDR3 DNA: TGTGCCAGTAGTCCTCACGGGGGGACGAACACCGGGGAGCTGTTTTTT.

This clone has more than one count but fewer than ten. J is TRBJ1-2 and V is TRBV10-1; TRBD1 agrees at 10 bases. This CDR3 region has 13 residues. V trimming: 6 bases; J trimming: 6 bases; junction bases outside the gene matches: 4. Germline lookup yields CDR1 WNHNN and CDR2 SYGVQD (reference sequence). The CDR3: CASSLDRGHGYTF. DNA of the CDR3: TGCGCCAGCAGCCTTGACAGGGGGCATGGCTACACCTTC.

The chain joins TRBV2 to TRBJ2-2; 9 bases are shared with TRBD1. Germline values: CDR1 SNHLY, CDR2 FYNNEI. The CDR3 sequence is 16 residues long. Losses at the gene ends were 4 bases for V and 5 bases for J; bases not matched to a gene: 8. CDR3 in amino acids: CASSGGTGQVTGELFF. The CDR3, as DNA: TGTGCCAGCAGTGGGGGGACAGGGCAAGTAACCGGGGAGCTGTTTTTT.

This sequence joins TRBV25-1 and TRBJ1-6; 11 nucleotides align to TRBD1. J gave up 7 bases and V 3 bases, and 5 bases lay outside the gene matches. Germline loops: CDR1 MGHDK, CDR2 SYGVNS. The CDR3 loop spans 16 amino acids. CDR3 coding DNA: TGTGCCAGCAGTGAGGACAGGGGGCTTGGGAATTCACCCCTCCACTTT. Translation: CASSEDRGLGNSPLHF.

The table lists this clone with a count of one. The gene calls are TRBV9 and TRBJ2-3, with 11 bases aligning to TRBD1. Trimming cost V 3 bases and J 5 bases; bases outside gene matches: 5. Per germline, CDR1 SGDLS and CDR2 YYNGEE. CDR3 length: 15 amino acids. The CDR3, as DNA: TGTGCCAGCAGCGACCGGGACAGGGGGTTAGATACGCAGTATTTT. It translates to CASSDRDRGLDTQYF.

V usage is TRBV14 and J usage is TRBJ2-7, with D maybe TRBD2 (5 bases). Trimming cost V 3 bases and J 1 base, with 10 bases left between them. This CDR3 contains 14 residues. Germline V gene data show CDR1 as SGHDN and CDR2 as FVKESK. The CDR3 sequence: CASSQTRTSYEQYF. The DNA of the CDR3 is TGTGCCAGCAGCCAGACGCGGACTTCCTACGAGCAGTACTTC.

The chain couples TRBV5-1 to TRBJ2-6; 9 bases are shared with TRBD1. The CDR3 totals 15 residues. Trimming removed 6 bases from V and 3 bases from J; junction bases left unmatched: 4. Germline V lookup: CDR1 SGHRS, CDR2 YFSETQ. The CDR3 region is CASNTGGGGANVLTF. The CDR3 region has the DNA TGCGCCAGCAACACAGGGGGCGGTGGGGCCAACGTCCTGACTTTC.

This chain uses TRBV6-6 with TRBJ2-1; 10 bases match TRBD2. V shed 5 bases and J 4 bases; nucleotides not matched to a gene: 11. Looked up from germline, CDR1 is MNHNY and CDR2 is SVGAGI (reference sequence). This CDR3 spans 17 amino acids. CDR3 in amino acids: CASSPRASGGVYNEQFF. CDR3 sequence (DNA): TGTGCCAGCAGTCCCCGGGCGAGCGGGGGGGTTTACAATGAGCAGTTCTTC.

The chain joins TRBV10-3 to TRBJ2-1; D is unresolved. Trimming pared 4 bases from V and 1 base from J, leaving 20 bases between. The CDR3 sequence is 18 residues long. Germline V gives CDR1 ENHRY, CDR2 SYGVKD. The CDR3 loop reads CAISGEGGSKGSYNEQFF. For the CDR3, the DNA is TGTGCCATCAGTGGAGAAGGCGGCAGTAAAGGTTCCTACAATGAGCAGTTCTTC.

The V and J genes are TRBV6-2 or TRBV6-3 and TRBJ2-3; D is possibly TRBD2 (6 bases). The CDR3 loop spans 17 amino acids. CDR1 and CDR2 from the germline V gene are MNHEY and SVGEGT. The V end was cut by 6 bases, the J end by 0 bases, with 19 bases between. CDR3 amino acids: CASSDPDYEPSTDTQYF. The CDR3, as DNA: TGTGCCAGCAGCGACCCGGACTACGAACCTAGCACAGATACGCAGTATTTT.

J is TRBJ2-1 and V is TRBV7-8; 7 nucleotides line up with TRBD2. The V and J ends lost 6 bases and 4 bases, in that order; junction bases with no gene match: 6. The CDR3 is 14 amino acids. Germline V gene sequence: CDR1 SGHVS, CDR2 FQNEAQ. CDR3 bases: TGTGCCAGCAGACTAGCGTCGGAGTACAATGAGCAGTTCTTC. It specifies CASRLASEYNEQFF.

The chain joins TRBV5-1 to TRBJ2-7; TRBD2 aligns across 8 bases. J lost 2 bases, V lost 0 bases, and 4 bases had no gene match. Germline V gene data show CDR1 as SGHRS and CDR2 as YFSETQ. This CDR3 contains 15 residues. The CDR3 reads CASSLGAGGPYEQYF. CDR3 sequence (DNA): TGCGCCAGCAGCTTGGGGGCGGGAGGTCCCTACGAGCAGTACTTC.

The chain's CDR3 is CASSSSGGETQYF. DNA of the CDR3: TGCGCCAGCAGCTCCTCCGGAGGGGAGACCCAGTACTTC. J is TRBJ2-5 and V is TRBV5-1; a possible D gene is TRBD2 (6 bases). The CDR3 contains 13 residues. The germline V gene encodes CDR1 SGHRS and CDR2 YFSETQ. Trimming pared 3 bases from V and 5 bases from J, leaving 11 bases between.

The chain joins TRBV2 to TRBJ2-2; 8 bases are shared with TRBD1. Germline trimming cut 7 bases from V and 7 bases from J; bases unmatched to any gene: 8. The CDR3 spans 14 residues. Germline V gene sequence: CDR1 SNHLY, CDR2 FYNNEI. CDR3 DNA: TGTGCCAGCACTCCGGACAGGGCTCACGGGGAGCTGTTTTTT. Translating it yields CASTPDRAHGELFF.

The chain joins TRBV15 to TRBJ1-5, with TRBD1 as a possible D gene (6 bases). V gave up 2 bases and J gave up 5 bases, with 13 bases separating them. CDR1 is LNHNV, CDR2 YYDKDF, per germline (reference sequence). This CDR3 is built from 15 residues. CDR3 protein: CATSRPDSFDQPQHF. CDR3 nucleotide sequence: TGTGCCACCAGCAGACCGGACAGTTTTGATCAGCCCCAGCATTTT.

The chain has TRBV29-1 and TRBJ2-7, with a weak D call TRBD2 (5 bases). There are 17 residues in the CDR3. CDR1 is SQVTM and CDR2 is ANQGSEA in the germline V gene. Trimming removed 3 bases at V and 3 bases at J, with 24 bases between. The CDR3 bases are TGCAGCGTTGATAAAGGTCCCGGGATCAGGCCACTCTACGAGCAGTACTTC. Protein: CSVDKGPGIRPLYEQYF.

Only one count was recorded for this clone. V is TRBV7-9 and J is TRBJ2-5, with TRBD1 matching 9 bases. The CDR3 totals 14 residues. Germline CDR1 and CDR2: SEHNR and FQNEAQ (reference sequence). The J segment lost 5 bases and the V segment lost 4 bases, leaving 5 bases of the junction unmatched. CDR3 region: CASSWTGARETQYF. The DNA of the CDR3 is TGTGCCAGCAGCTGGACAGGGGCGCGGGAGACCCAGTACTTC.

The chain is built from TRBV27 and TRBJ1-3, with 10 bases identical to TRBD1. After removal of 0 bases from V and 2 bases from J, the junction contained 4 bases not matched to a gene. CDR1 and CDR2 from the germline V gene are MNHEY and SMNVEV (reference sequence). This CDR3 comprises 17 residues. This CDR3 reads CASSLSGTGEPGNTIYF. CDR3 DNA sequence: TGTGCCAGCAGTTTATCCGGGACAGGGGAACCTGGAAACACCATATATTTT.

The CDR3: CASSSPGGGYGYTF. The CDR3 nucleotides read TGTGCCAGTAGCTCCCCTGGGGGCGGCTATGGCTACACCTTC. V and J are TRBV19 and TRBJ1-2; D might be TRBD1 (6 bases). Trimming removed 6 bases from V and 4 bases from J, with 15 bases in between. The CDR3 loop spans 14 amino acids. In germline, CDR1 is LNHDA, CDR2 SQIVND (reference sequence).